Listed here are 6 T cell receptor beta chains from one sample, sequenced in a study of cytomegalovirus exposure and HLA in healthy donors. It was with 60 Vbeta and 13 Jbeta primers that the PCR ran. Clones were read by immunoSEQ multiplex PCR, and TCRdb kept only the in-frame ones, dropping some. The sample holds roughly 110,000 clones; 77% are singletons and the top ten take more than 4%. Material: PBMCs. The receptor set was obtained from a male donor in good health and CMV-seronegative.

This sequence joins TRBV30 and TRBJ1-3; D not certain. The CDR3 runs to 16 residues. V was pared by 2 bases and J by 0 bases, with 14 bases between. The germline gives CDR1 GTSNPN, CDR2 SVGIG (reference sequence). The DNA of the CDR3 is TGTGCCTGGAGTCGAGGGAGCCAGTCCTCTGGAAACACCATATATTTT. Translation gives CAWSRGSQSSGNTIYF.

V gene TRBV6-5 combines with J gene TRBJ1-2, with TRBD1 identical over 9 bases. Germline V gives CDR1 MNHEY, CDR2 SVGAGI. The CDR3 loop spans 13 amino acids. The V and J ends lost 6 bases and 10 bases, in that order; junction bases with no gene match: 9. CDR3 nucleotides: TGTGCCAGCAGCAGGGGACAGGGATCCTCCTACACCTTC. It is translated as CASSRGQGSSYTF.

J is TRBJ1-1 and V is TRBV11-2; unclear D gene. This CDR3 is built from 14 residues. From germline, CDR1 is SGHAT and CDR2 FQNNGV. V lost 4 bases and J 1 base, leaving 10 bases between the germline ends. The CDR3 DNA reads TGTGCCAGCAGCTCCAGTCGAACGAACACTGAAGCTTTCTTT. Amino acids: CASSSSRTNTEAFF.

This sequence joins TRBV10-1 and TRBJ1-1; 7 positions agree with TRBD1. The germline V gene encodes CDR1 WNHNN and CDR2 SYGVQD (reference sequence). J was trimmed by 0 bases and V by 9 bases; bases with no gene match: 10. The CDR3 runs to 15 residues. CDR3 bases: TGCGCCAGAGAGGACAGGAAGATGATGAACACTGAAGCTTTCTTT. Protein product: CAREDRKMMNTEAFF.

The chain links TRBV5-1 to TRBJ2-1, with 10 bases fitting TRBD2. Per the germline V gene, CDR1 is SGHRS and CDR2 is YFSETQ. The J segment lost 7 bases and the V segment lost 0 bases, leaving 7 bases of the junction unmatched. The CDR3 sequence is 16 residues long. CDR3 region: CASSLVGASGRNEQFF. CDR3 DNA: TGCGCCAGCAGCTTGGTTGGGGCTAGCGGGAGAAATGAGCAGTTCTTC.

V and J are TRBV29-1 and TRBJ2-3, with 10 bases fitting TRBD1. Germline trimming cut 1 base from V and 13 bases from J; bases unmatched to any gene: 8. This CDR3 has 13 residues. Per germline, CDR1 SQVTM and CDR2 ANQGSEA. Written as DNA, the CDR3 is TGCAGCGTTGAAGTCATTCCCGGGACAGGGGAGTATTTT. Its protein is CSVEVIPGTGEYF.